Listed below are T cell receptor beta chains from one sample, sequenced in a study of T-cell reconstitution after alpha-beta-depleted transplantation in children. Each CDR3 protein is one row after TCRdb ran MiXCR on the PCR reads. The sample records roughly 280,000 distinct CDR3 sequences, 11% being singletons. The specimen was peripheral blood, collected 180 days after TCRalphabeta/CD19-depleted stem cell transplant. These receptors were collected from a male patient aged 2-15 years who had a stem cell transplant for chronic granulomatous disease, so the T cells may come from the graft donor. CDR3s include the opening cysteine and the closing phenylalanine or tryptophan. A D gene is named only where the DNA matches it firmly. Some rows mark clone size as missing; the rest say once, few, many or name a class of expanded clone.

len: 13; abundance: many; d_gene: TRBD1; j_gene: TRBJ1-3; v_gene: TRBV19; CDR3aa: CATSDRAGNTIYF; CDR3nt: TGTGCCACCTCGGACAGGGCTGGAAACACCATATATTTT
len: 13; abundance: many; d_gene: NA; j_gene: TRBJ2-3; v_gene: TRBV21-1; CDR3aa: CALKGGSTDTQYF; CDR3nt: TGTGCCCTCAAGGGAGGAAGCACAGATACGCAGTATTTT
len: 14; abundance: NA; d_gene: NA; j_gene: TRBJ2-3; v_gene: TRBV23-1; CDR3aa: CASKLNGSTDTQYF; CDR3nt: TGCGCCAGCAAACTAAATGGTAGCACAGATACGCAGTATTTT
len: 16; abundance: many; d_gene: TRBD2; j_gene: TRBJ2-1; v_gene: TRBV7-9; CDR3aa: CASSQTSGFSYNEQFF; CDR3nt: TGTGCCAGCAGCCAGACTAGCGGGTTCTCCTACAATGAGCAGTTCTTC
len: 14; abundance: NA; d_gene: NA; j_gene: TRBJ1-2; v_gene: TRBV4-2; CDR3aa: CASSPGPVGDGYTF; CDR3nt: TGTGCCAGCAGCCCTGGGCCCGTCGGCGATGGCTACACCTTC
len: 14; abundance: many; d_gene: NA; j_gene: TRBJ2-7; v_gene: TRBV5-6; CDR3aa: CASSPYPASMEQYF; CDR3nt: TGTGCCAGCAGCCCCTATCCGGCCAGCATGGAGCAGTACTTC
len: 13; abundance: many; d_gene: NA; j_gene: TRBJ2-1; v_gene: TRBV6-1; CDR3aa: CASSPAGWHEQFF; CDR3nt: TGTGCCAGCAGTCCGGCAGGGTGGCATGAGCAGTTCTTC
len: 13; abundance: few; d_gene: NA; j_gene: TRBJ1-2; v_gene: TRBV28; CDR3aa: CASSLLDSNGYTF; CDR3nt: TGTGCCAGCAGTTTATTAGACAGCAATGGCTACACCTTC
len: 14; abundance: many; d_gene: NA; j_gene: TRBJ1-1; v_gene: TRBV5-1; CDR3aa: CASTKGRMNTEAFF; CDR3nt: TGCGCCAGCACCAAAGGGAGAATGAACACTGAAGCTTTCTTT
len: 16; abundance: many; d_gene: NA; j_gene: TRBJ1-6; v_gene: TRBV20-1; CDR3aa: CSARDERTGRISPLHF; CDR3nt: TGCAGTGCTAGAGATGAAAGAACAGGGCGTATTTCACCCCTCCACTTT
len: 14; abundance: many; d_gene: NA; j_gene: TRBJ2-1; v_gene: TRBV5-1; CDR3aa: CASSSQGFYNEQFF; CDR3nt: TGCGCCAGCAGCTCACAGGGTTTCTACAATGAGCAGTTCTTC
len: 13; abundance: many; d_gene: NA; j_gene: TRBJ2-7; v_gene: TRBV29-1; CDR3aa: CSVDSGAPYEQYF; CDR3nt: TGCAGCGTTGACTCAGGGGCCCCCTACGAGCAGTACTTC
len: 13; abundance: many; d_gene: NA; j_gene: TRBJ1-6; v_gene: TRBV29-1; CDR3aa: CSVAAGFNSPLHF; CDR3nt: TGCAGCGTTGCGGCAGGATTTAATTCACCCCTCCACTTT
len: 16; abundance: many; d_gene: TRBD2; j_gene: TRBJ2-4; v_gene: TRBV19; CDR3aa: CASSSSAREGLNIQYF; CDR3nt: TGTGCCAGTAGTAGTTCGGCGCGGGAGGGCCTGAACATTCAGTACTTC
len: 22; abundance: many; d_gene: TRBD2; j_gene: TRBJ2-6; v_gene: TRBV7-4; CDR3aa: CASSLALGGTSGISSGANVLTF; CDR3nt: TGTGCCAGCAGCTTAGCGTTAGGCGGGACTAGCGGGATAAGCTCTGGGGCCAACGTCCTGACTTTC
len: 15; abundance: many; d_gene: NA; j_gene: TRBJ1-5; v_gene: TRBV12-3/TRBV12-4; CDR3aa: CASSFGGGGNQPQHF; CDR3nt: TGTGCCAGCAGTTTCGGCGGGGGCGGCAATCAGCCCCAGCATTTT
len: 16; abundance: many; d_gene: NA; j_gene: TRBJ2-5; v_gene: TRBV6-1; CDR3aa: CASSLWRGLYQETQYF; CDR3nt: TGTGCCAGCAGTCTCTGGCGGGGACTGTACCAAGAGACCCAGTACTTC
len: 15; abundance: many; d_gene: TRBD2; j_gene: TRBJ2-1; v_gene: TRBV7-2; CDR3aa: CASSPRGDVENEQFF; CDR3nt: TGTGCCAGCAGCCCTCGGGGGGATGTGGAGAATGAGCAGTTCTTC